One and the same sample provided the 2 T cell receptor beta chains below, sequenced in a study of blood T cell repertoires in COVID-19. Profiled with immunoSEQ multiplex PCR; TCRdb holds only in-frame clones, not every one. The data hold roughly 200,000 clones, with around 85% observed a single time. Input material: PBMCs or T cells enriched from blood (not recorded which). The source is a man aged 35-49 years who had recovered from COVID-19.

The J gene is TRBJ2-1, the V gene TRBV9; 11 bases fit TRBD2. The germline CDR1 and CDR2 sequences are SGDLS and YYNGEE. With 3 bases clipped from V and 7 bases from J, the junction kept 6 bases outside the gene matches. This CDR3 contains 15 residues. The CDR3 here is CASSGTSGSMNEQFF. CDR3 bases: TGTGCCAGCAGCGGAACTAGCGGGAGTATGAATGAGCAGTTCTTC.

V is TRBV10-3 and J is TRBJ1-5, with D hard to call. The V gene's germline CDR1 is ENHRY and CDR2 SYGVKD. The V end was cut by 5 bases, the J end by 1 base, with 9 bases between. This CDR3 comprises 14 residues. The CDR3 sequence: CAISTALSNQPQHF. The CDR3 bases are TGTGCCATCAGTACCGCACTGAGCAATCAGCCCCAGCATTTT.